This T cell receptor (beta chain) was recorded in a study of blood T cells in healthy people across ages. Whole-study context: Researchers report that template switching captured about one barcoded beta molecule per two T cells.

Details on this clonotype: Antigen specificity is unknown.

The CDR3 covers 18 residues. Trimming stripped 1 base from V and 4 bases from J, with 20 bases between. Germline CDR1 and CDR2: LGHNA and YSLEER. Study conclusions and caveats: No one knew whether donors had CMV, which possibly confounded expanded clonotype changes.

The second PCR ran roughly 7 to 12 cycles with a sample-barcoded 5' primer and J-beta primers. TCRdb re-derived calls from the 5' RACE reads in MiXCR, one entry per CDR3 protein. The top ten hold roughly 19% of the sample, which has around 800,000 distinct CDR3 sequences, around two fifths seen once. The chain uses TRBV4-3 and TRBJ1-5, with a weak D call TRBD1 (5 bases). The TCR originated in a man in his sixties in good health. The sample taken for sequencing was blood. For the CDR3, the DNA is TGCGCCAGCAGCCAAGGACGACAGACGACCACTGCTAATCAGCCCCAGCATTTT. Protein: CASSQGRQTTTANQPQHF.